One and the same sample provided the 22 T cell receptor beta chains below, sequenced in a study of blood T cells in healthy people across ages (dated by TCRdb to the mid-2010s). Libraries came from 5' RACE. Sequenced on an Illumina HiSeq 2500. The second PCR ran for about 7 to 11 cycles and used a J-beta primer mix along with a sample-barcoded 5' primer. TCRdb trimmed public reads at Q25 via fastp, called clones via MiXCR and kept in-frame beta chains. One record per CDR3 amino acid sequence lists the most common genes and DNA. Across this sample there are 800,000 to 950,000 distinct CDR3 sequences, with roughly 28% seen only once. The ten largest clones add up to roughly 10% of the sample. These sequences were also reported in another study, on T cells of mothers and their children.

The sample consisted of blood. The receptor set was obtained from a woman in her forties in good health.

This chain joins TRBV6-2 or TRBV6-3 and TRBJ2-1, with 8 bases lining up with TRBD2. The CDR3 runs to 17 residues. Germline V gene lookup returns CDR1 MNHEY and CDR2 SVGEGT. J lost 2 bases, V lost 0 bases, and 6 bases had no gene match. CDR3 DNA: TGTGCCAGCAGTTACTCCCTACTAGCGGAGACCTACAATGAGCAGTTCTTC. Protein sequence: CASSYSLLAETYNEQFF.

The rearrangement joins TRBV4-1 to TRBJ1-1; 8 bases match TRBD1. CDR3 length: 12 residues. Germline CDR1 MGHRA, CDR2 YSYEKL. V trimming: 0 bases; J trimming: 10 bases; junction bases outside the gene matches: 1. Here the CDR3 DNA reads TGCGCCAGCAGCCAAGATACAGGGGGAGCTTTCTTT. Translating it yields CASSQDTGGAFF.

This clonotype was seen at least ten times. V gene TRBV7-3 combines with J gene TRBJ2-1, with unresolved D. CDR3 size: 13 residues. The ends were cut back, 5 bases at V and 6 bases at J, with 11 bases in the middle. Germline values: CDR1 SGHTA, CDR2 FQGTGA. The chain's CDR3 is CASSIPPINEQFF. The DNA of the CDR3 is TGTGCCAGCAGCATACCCCCTATCAATGAGCAGTTCTTC.

This chain links TRBV18 with TRBJ2-6, with TRBD1 matching 7 bases. The CDR3 is 17 residues long. The V gene's germline CDR1 is KGHSH and CDR2 LQKENI. The ends lost 4 bases at V and 2 bases at J; junction bases unmatched: 8. The CDR3 DNA reads TGTGCCAGCTCACTTACCACCAGGGGGACTGGGGCCAACGTCCTGACTTTC. Amino acid sequence: CASSLTTRGTGANVLTF.

CDR3 amino acids: CASRSSGQGAWGAFF. CDR3 bases: TGTGCCAGCAGGTCCTCCGGACAGGGGGCCTGGGGTGCTTTCTTT. The J gene is TRBJ1-1, the V gene TRBV12-3 or TRBV12-4; 11 bases match TRBD1. The CDR3 spans 15 residues. Germline trimming cut 6 bases from V and 11 bases from J; bases unmatched to any gene: 14.

This rearrangement joins TRBV7-9 to TRBJ1-4, with 8 bases matching TRBD1. The CDR3 consists of 19 residues. Looked up from germline, CDR1 is SEHNR and CDR2 is FQNEAQ (reference sequence). V dropped 5 bases and J dropped 2; count of bases not matched to a gene: 16. CDR3 sequence reads: CASSQPLGQGGVTNEKLFF. Written as DNA, the CDR3 is TGTGCCAGCAGCCAGCCCCTTGGACAGGGCGGTGTGACTAATGAAAAACTGTTTTTT. The full variable domain, rest sourced from reference TRBV7-9 and TRBJ1-4, is DTGVSQNPRHKITKRGQNVTFRCDPISEHNRLYWYRQTLGQGPEFLTYFQNEAQLEKSRLLSDRFSAERPKGSFSTLEIQRTEQGDSAMYLCASSQPLGQGGVTNEKLFFGSGTQLSVL.

The chain joins TRBV20-1 to TRBJ1-5; D unclear. Germline lookup yields CDR1 DFQATT and CDR2 SNEGSKA (reference sequence). The CDR3 loop spans 13 amino acids. V lost 6 bases and J 2 bases, leaving 11 bases between the germline ends. The CDR3 here is CSAPPAGNQPQHF. The CDR3 region has the DNA TGCAGTGCCCCCCCCGCGGGCAATCAGCCCCAGCATTTT.

This clonotype was counted many times. V gene TRBV12-3 or TRBV12-4 combines with J gene TRBJ2-3; weak D call: TRBD2 (5 bases). V was trimmed by 7 bases and J by 4 bases, leaving 15 bases between them. The CDR3 loop spans 14 amino acids. The CDR3: CASMSGSRADTQYF. For the CDR3, the DNA is TGTGCCAGCATGTCTGGGAGCCGGGCAGATACGCAGTATTTT.

A few counts support this clonotype. The chain combines TRBV6-6 with TRBJ1-6, with 8 positions matching TRBD1. The CDR3 contains 14 residues. The J segment lost 8 bases and the V segment lost 7 bases, leaving 7 bases of the junction unmatched. In germline, CDR1 is MNHNY, CDR2 SVGAGI (reference sequence). For the CDR3, the DNA is TGTGCCAGCAAAGGACAGGGAACCTATTCACCCCTCCACTTT. Encoded protein: CASKGQGTYSPLHF.

The rearrangement uses TRBV27 and TRBJ1-2; D not resolved. V lost 4 bases, J lost 3 bases, and 12 bases lay in between. This CDR3 region has 14 residues. Germline V gene lookup returns CDR1 MNHEY and CDR2 SMNVEV (reference sequence). CDR3 sequence: CASSYTASHYGYTF. DNA of the CDR3: TGTGCCAGCAGTTATACGGCGTCTCACTATGGCTACACCTTC.

This clonotype has ten or more counts. The V and J genes are TRBV7-8 and TRBJ2-1; 10 bases line up with TRBD2. This CDR3 has 15 amino acids. Germline trimming cut 0 bases from V and 9 bases from J; bases unmatched to any gene: 5. Germline V gene data show CDR1 as SGHVS and CDR2 as FQNEAQ. The CDR3 DNA sequence: TGTGCCAGCAGCTTAGCTAGCGGGGGGTTGCTTGAGCAGTTCTTC. Protein product: CASSLASGGLLEQFF.

This sequence joins TRBV28 and TRBJ2-1, with TRBD1 identical over 9 bases. CDR1 is MDHEN, CDR2 SYDVKM, per germline. The V and J ends lost 3 bases and 10 bases, in that order; junction bases with no gene match: 10. The CDR3 sequence is 15 residues long. In DNA, the CDR3 is TGTGCCAGCAGTTTGGGGGGACAGGGATCCTACGAGCAGTTCTTC. Amino acids: CASSLGGQGSYEQFF.

This rearrangement joins TRBV28 to TRBJ1-6, with 9 positions matching TRBD1. J lost 3 bases, V lost 4 bases, and 4 bases had no gene match. This CDR3 is 16 amino acids long. Germline assignment: CDR1 MDHEN and CDR2 SYDVKM. The CDR3 DNA is TGTGCCAGCAGTTCACAGGACAGGGGCTATAATTCACCCCTCCACTTT. As protein: CASSSQDRGYNSPLHF. The variable domain in full, completed from reference TRBV28 and TRBJ1-6, reads DVKVTQSSRYLVKRTGEKVFLECVQDMDHENMFWYRQDPGLGLRLIYFSYDVKMKEKGDIPEGYSVSREKKERFSLILESASTNQTSMYLCASSSQDRGYNSPLHFGNGTRLTVT.

The chain employs TRBV2 and TRBJ1-5, with TRBD1 as a possible D gene (6 bases). CDR3 length equals 15 residues. Germline assignment: CDR1 SNHLY and CDR2 FYNNEI. Trimming cost V 6 bases and J 6 bases, with 18 bases left between them. DNA of the CDR3: TGTGCCAGCAGCCCACGACAGGCGGCTTCTCAGCCCCAGCATTTT. It codes for CASSPRQAASQPQHF.

In its sample, this clonotype was seen a few times. This chain joins TRBV7-8 and TRBJ2-1, with 12 positions matching TRBD2. CDR3 length: 18 amino acids. Germline lookup yields CDR1 SGHVS and CDR2 FQNEAQ. J lost 7 bases, V lost 2 bases, and 12 bases had no gene match. DNA of the CDR3: TGTGCCAGCAGCTTACTAGCGGGGGGGCCAAGGAAGGGGAATGAGCAGTTCTTC. Translated: CASSLLAGGPRKGNEQFF.

In regard to this clonotype: This could be a read error, since a much larger clone is one nucleotide away. V and J are TRBV19 and TRBJ2-1; 10 bases are a match to TRBD1. This CDR3 spans 15 amino acids. From germline, CDR1 is LNHDA and CDR2 SQIVND (reference sequence). Trimming removed 9 bases from V and 3 bases from J; junction bases left unmatched: 8. CDR3 sequence: CASKPGTGDYNEQFF. CDR3 DNA sequence: TGTGCCAGCAAACCCGGGACAGGGGACTACAATGAGCAGTTCTTC.

V is TRBV6-2 or TRBV6-3 and J is TRBJ1-1; D remains unclear. The CDR3 spans 16 residues. The germline CDR1 and CDR2 sequences are MNHEY and SVGEGT. V was clipped by 3 bases and J by 0 bases, with 14 bases between them. In DNA form, the CDR3 reads TGTGCCAGCAGTTATTCCCGTGGAGGACTGAACACTGAAGCTTTCTTT. This codes for CASSYSRGGLNTEAFF.

The rearrangement links TRBV5-6 to TRBJ2-3; 15 bases are a match to TRBD2. Germline CDR1 SGHDT, CDR2 YYEEEE. The CDR3 consists of 19 residues. V lost 1 base, J lost 3 bases, and 9 bases stayed unmatched. CDR3 region: CASSLRTSGGARVTDTQYF. CDR3 DNA: TGTGCCAGCAGCTTGAGGACTAGCGGGGGGGCCCGGGTGACAGATACGCAGTATTTT.

This clonotype has ten or more counts. The J gene is TRBJ1-5, the V gene TRBV11-2; D gene ambiguous. CDR3 length: 13 residues. Germline V gene sequence: CDR1 SGHAT, CDR2 FQNNGV. The V gene lost 0 bases and the J gene lost 10 bases, with 10 bases spanning the gap. CDR3: CASSLDPLSPQHF. In nucleotides, the CDR3 is TGTGCCAGCAGCTTAGATCCCCTGTCTCCCCAGCATTTT.

This clonotype was detected only a few times. The chain carries TRBV5-1 and TRBJ2-1, with TRBD2 matching over 14 bases. The CDR3 sequence is 16 residues long. V lost 0 bases to trimming and J lost 13 bases; unmatched junction nucleotides: 9. Germline V gives CDR1 SGHRS, CDR2 YFSETQ. CDR3 bases: TGCGCCAGCAGCTTGGACGGGACTAGCGGGGGCCAGACCCAGTTCTTC. This encodes CASSLDGTSGGQTQFF.

As to this clonotype: A single base separates this from a much larger clone, so it may be a read error. The chain's CDR3 is CSVTITGCEQYF. DNA of the CDR3: TGCAGTGTTACAATCACGGGGTGCGAGCAGTACTTC. This chain joins TRBV20-1 and TRBJ2-7; D perhaps matches TRBD2 (5 bases). V dropped 7 bases and J dropped 6 bases, with 16 bases sitting between them. CDR3 size: 12 residues. In germline, CDR1 is DFQATT, CDR2 SNEGSKA (reference sequence).

The chain carries TRBV12-3 or TRBV12-4 and TRBJ1-4, with D possibly TRBD1 on 5 matching bases. V was pared by 6 bases and J by 4 bases, with 9 bases between. The CDR3 has 13 residues. This CDR3 is CASRPDSNEKLFF. The DNA for the CDR3 is TGTGCCAGCAGGCCCGACAGTAATGAAAAACTGTTTTTT.